This T cell receptor beta chain was identified in a study of cytomegalovirus exposure and HLA in healthy donors. Whole-study results and caveats: Subsequent analysis revealed that first-cohort TCR clusters tended to co-occur in the 110 or so validation repertoires. The authors enumerated some 170 TCR beta chains as linked to cytomegalovirus. In vitro checks showed that a few CMV-associated chains really do target CMV antigens.

The CDR3 extends over 14 amino acids. The germline V gene encodes CDR1 SEHNR and CDR2 FQNEAQ (reference sequence). V shed 5 bases, J shed 10 bases, and the junction held 7 bases outside the gene matches. With regard to this clone: Its cognate antigen is unknown.

TCRdb's table, derived via immunoSEQ multiplex PCR, lists solely in-frame clones and lacks some. The sample includes about 200,000 clones, about nine tenths of them seen just once. Sequenced material: PBMCs. This receptor was identified in a woman aged 18-35 years in good health and CMV-seropositive. The chain is built from TRBV7-9 and TRBJ2-1, with 11 bases lining up with TRBD2. CDR3: CASSISGRAGEQFF. Written as DNA, the CDR3 is TGTGCCAGCAGCATTAGCGGGAGGGCCGGGGAGCAGTTCTTC.